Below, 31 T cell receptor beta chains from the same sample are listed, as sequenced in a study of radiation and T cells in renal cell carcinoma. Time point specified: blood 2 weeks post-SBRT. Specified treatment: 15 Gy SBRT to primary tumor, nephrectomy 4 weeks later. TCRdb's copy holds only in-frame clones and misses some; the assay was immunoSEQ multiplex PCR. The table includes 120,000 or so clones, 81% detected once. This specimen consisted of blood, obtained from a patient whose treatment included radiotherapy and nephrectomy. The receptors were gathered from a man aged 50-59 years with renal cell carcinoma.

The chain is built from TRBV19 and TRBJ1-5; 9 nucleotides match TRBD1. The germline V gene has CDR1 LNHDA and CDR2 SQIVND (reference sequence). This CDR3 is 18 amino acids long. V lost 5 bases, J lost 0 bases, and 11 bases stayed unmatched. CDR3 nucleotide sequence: TGTGCCAGTAGTCCCACCGGGACAGGGTTACTTAGCAATCAGCCCCAGCATTTT. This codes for CASSPTGTGLLSNQPQHF.

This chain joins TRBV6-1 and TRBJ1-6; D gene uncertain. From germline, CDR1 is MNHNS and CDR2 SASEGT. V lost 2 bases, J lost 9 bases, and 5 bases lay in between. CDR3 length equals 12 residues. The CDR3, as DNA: TGTGCCAGCAGTGAACCGGGTTCACCCCTCCACTTT. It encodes CASSEPGSPLHF.

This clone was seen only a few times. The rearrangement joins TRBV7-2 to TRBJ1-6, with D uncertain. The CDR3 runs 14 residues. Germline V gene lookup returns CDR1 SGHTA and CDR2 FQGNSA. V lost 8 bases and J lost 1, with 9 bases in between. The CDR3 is CASHRTSYNSPLHF. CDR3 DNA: TGTGCCAGCCATAGGACGTCCTATAATTCACCCCTCCACTTT.

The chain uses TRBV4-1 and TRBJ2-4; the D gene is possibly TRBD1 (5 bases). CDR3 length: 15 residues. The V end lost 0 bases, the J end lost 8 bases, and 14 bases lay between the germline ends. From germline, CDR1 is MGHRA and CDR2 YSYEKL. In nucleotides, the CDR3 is TGCGCCAGCAGCCAAGATTCTCAGGGTTGGTACATTCAGTACTTC. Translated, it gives CASSQDSQGWYIQYF.

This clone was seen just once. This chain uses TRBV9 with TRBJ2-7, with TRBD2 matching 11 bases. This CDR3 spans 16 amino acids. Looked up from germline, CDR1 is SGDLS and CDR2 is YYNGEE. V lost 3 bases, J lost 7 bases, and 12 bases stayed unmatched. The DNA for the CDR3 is TGTGCCAGCAGCGCCATCGCTAGCGGGGGGTCTCGGGAGCAGTACTTC. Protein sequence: CASSAIASGGSREQYF.

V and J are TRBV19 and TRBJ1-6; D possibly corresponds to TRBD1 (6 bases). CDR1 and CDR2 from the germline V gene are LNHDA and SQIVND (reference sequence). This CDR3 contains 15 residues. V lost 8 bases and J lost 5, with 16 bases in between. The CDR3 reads CASGTGGGNNSPLHF. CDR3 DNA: TGTGCCAGTGGGACGGGAGGGGGAAATAATTCACCCCTCCACTTT.

The CDR3 DNA reads TGTGCCTGGAGCAGGATAGGTGAAGCTTTCTTT. Protein product: CAWSRIGEAFF. The chain recombines TRBV30 with TRBJ1-1; D remains ambiguous. Germline CDR1 is GTSNPN and CDR2 is SVGIG (reference sequence). The CDR3 runs 11 residues. Trimming stripped 3 bases from V and 7 bases from J, with 9 bases between.

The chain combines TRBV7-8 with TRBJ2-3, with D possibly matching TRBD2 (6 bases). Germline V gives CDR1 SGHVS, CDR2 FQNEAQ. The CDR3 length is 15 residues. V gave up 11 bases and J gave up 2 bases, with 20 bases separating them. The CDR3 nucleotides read TGTGCCTTAACCGGGGAGGATCCTTTCACAGATACGCAGTATTTT. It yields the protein CALTGEDPFTDTQYF.

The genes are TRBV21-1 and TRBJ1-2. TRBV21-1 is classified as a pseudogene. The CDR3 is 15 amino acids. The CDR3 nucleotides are TGTGCCAGCAGCAAATGGCGGCCGGCTAACTATGGCTACACCTTC. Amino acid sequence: CASSKWRPANYGYTF.

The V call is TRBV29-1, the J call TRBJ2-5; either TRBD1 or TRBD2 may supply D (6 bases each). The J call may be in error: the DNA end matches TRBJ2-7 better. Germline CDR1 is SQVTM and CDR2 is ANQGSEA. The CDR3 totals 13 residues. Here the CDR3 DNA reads TGCAGCGCCCGGGGGCTGAGCTCCTACGAGCAGTACTTC. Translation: CSARGLSSYEQYF.

The CDR3 sequence: CASSEETEAFF. The CDR3 DNA reads TGTGCCAGCAGTGAAGAGACTGAAGCTTTCTTT. The chain uses TRBV2 and TRBJ1-1; no reliable D call. Trimming left V 1 base short and J 5 bases short, with 2 bases between. Per germline, CDR1 SNHLY and CDR2 FYNNEI. The CDR3 contains 11 residues.

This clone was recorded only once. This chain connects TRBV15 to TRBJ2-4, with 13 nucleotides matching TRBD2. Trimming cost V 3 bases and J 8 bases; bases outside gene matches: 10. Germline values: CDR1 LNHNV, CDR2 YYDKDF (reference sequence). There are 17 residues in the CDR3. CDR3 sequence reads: CATSSRRTSGSLDIQYF. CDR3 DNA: TGTGCCACCAGCAGTCGTCGGACTAGCGGGAGTTTGGACATTCAGTACTTC.

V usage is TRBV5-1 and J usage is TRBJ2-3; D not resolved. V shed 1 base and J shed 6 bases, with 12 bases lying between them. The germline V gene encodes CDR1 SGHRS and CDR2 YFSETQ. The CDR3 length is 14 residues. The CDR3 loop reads CASSLMSGTDTQYF. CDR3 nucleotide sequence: TGCGCCAGCAGCTTGATGTCCGGAACGGATACGCAGTATTTT.

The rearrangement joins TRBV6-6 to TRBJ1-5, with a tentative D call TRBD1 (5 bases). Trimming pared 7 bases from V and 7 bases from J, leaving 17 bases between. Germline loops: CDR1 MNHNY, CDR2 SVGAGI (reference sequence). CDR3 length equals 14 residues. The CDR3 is CASTKGQGEQPQHF. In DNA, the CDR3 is TGTGCCAGCACCAAGGGGCAGGGTGAGCAGCCCCAGCATTTT.

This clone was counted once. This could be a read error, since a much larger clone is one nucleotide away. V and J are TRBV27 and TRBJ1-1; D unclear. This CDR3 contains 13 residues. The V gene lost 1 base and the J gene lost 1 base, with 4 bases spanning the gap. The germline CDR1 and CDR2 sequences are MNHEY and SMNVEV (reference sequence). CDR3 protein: CASSLFWNTEAFF. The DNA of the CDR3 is TGTGCCAGCAGTTTATTCTGGAACACTGAAGCTTTCTTT.

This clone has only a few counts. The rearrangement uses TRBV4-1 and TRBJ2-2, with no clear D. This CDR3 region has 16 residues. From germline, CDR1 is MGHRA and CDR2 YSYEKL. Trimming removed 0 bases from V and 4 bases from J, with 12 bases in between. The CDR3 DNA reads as TGCGCCAGCAGCCAAGACCTCCGAGTGGGCACCGGGGAGCTGTTTTTT. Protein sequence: CASSQDLRVGTGELFF.

CDR3 residues: CASSQQYGLNYGYTF. The CDR3 nucleotides read TGCGCCAGCAGCCAGCAGTATGGTCTTAACTATGGCTACACCTTC. The J gene is TRBJ1-2, the V gene TRBV4-3, with no clear D. CDR3 length equals 15 residues. Germline loops: CDR1 LGHNA, CDR2 YSLEER. The germline V and J ends were trimmed by 3 bases and 1 base, with 12 bases remaining between them.

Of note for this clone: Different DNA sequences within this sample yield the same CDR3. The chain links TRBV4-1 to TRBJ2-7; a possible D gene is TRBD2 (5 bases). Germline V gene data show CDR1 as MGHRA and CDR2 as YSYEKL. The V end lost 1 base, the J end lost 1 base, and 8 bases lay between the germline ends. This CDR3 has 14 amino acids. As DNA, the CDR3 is TGCGCCAGCAGCCAAGGAGAGGGATCCTACGAGCAGTACTTC. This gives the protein CASSQGEGSYEQYF.

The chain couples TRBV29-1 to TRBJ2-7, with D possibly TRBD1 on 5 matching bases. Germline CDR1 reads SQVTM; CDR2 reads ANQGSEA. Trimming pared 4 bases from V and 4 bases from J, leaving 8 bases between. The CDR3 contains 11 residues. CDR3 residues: CSVVNRYEQYF. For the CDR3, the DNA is TGCAGCGTTGTGAACAGGTACGAGCAGTACTTC.

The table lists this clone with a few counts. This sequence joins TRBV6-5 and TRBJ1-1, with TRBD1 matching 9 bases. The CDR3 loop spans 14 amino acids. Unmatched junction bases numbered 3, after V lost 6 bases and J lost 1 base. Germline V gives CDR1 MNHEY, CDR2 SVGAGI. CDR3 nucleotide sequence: TGTGCCAGCAGCAGGGACAGGGAGAACACTGAAGCTTTCTTT. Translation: CASSRDRENTEAFF.

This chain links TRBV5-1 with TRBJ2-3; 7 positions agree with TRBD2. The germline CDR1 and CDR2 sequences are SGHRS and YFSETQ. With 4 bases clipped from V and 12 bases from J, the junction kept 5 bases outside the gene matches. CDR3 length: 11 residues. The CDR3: CASSAGLEQYF. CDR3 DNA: TGCGCCAGCAGCGCCGGACTAGAACAGTATTTT.

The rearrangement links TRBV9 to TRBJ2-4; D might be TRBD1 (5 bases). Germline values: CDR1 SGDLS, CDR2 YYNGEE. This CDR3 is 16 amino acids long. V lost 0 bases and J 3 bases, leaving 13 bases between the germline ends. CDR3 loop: CASSVGSGQDKNIQYF. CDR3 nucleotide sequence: TGTGCCAGCAGCGTAGGATCAGGGCAGGACAAAAACATTCAGTACTTC.

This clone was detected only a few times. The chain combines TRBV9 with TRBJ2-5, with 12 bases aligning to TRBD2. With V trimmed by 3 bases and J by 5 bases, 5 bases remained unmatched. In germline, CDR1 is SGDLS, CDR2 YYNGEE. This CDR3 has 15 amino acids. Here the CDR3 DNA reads TGTGCCAGCAGCGCTAGCGGGGGGGCCAGGGAGACCCAGTACTTC. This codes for CASSASGGARETQYF.

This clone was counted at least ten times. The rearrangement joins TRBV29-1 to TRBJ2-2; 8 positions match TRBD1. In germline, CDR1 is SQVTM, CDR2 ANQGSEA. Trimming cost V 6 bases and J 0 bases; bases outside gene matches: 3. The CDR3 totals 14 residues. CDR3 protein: CSVSDRANTGELFF. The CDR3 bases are TGCAGCGTCTCGGACAGGGCGAACACCGGGGAGCTGTTTTTT.

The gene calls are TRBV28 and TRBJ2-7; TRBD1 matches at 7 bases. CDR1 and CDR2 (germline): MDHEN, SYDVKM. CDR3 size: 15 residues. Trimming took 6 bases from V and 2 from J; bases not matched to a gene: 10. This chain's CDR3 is CASSPDDRVTYEQYF. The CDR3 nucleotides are TGTGCCAGCAGCCCGGACGACAGGGTGACCTACGAGCAGTACTTC.

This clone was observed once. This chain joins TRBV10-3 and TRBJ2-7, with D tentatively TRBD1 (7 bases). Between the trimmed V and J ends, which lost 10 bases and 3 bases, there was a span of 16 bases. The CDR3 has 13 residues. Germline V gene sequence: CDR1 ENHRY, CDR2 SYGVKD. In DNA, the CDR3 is TGTGCCACCGATCGGGGGACAGACTACGAGCAGTACTTC. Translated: CATDRGTDYEQYF.

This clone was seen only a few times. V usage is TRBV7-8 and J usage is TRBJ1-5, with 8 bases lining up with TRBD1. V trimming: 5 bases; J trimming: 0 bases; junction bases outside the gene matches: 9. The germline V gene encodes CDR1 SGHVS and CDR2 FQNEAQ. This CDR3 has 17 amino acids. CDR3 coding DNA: TGTGCCAGCAGCATCACAGGGGGGTCCTATAGCAATCAGCCCCAGCATTTT. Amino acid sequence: CASSITGGSYSNQPQHF.

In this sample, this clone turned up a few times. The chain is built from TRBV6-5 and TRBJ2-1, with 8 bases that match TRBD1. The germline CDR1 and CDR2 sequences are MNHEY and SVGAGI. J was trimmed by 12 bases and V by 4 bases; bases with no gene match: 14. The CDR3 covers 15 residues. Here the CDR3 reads CASSSQRRTGIGQFF. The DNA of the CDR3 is TGTGCCAGCAGTTCCCAAAGAAGGACAGGGATCGGGCAGTTCTTC.

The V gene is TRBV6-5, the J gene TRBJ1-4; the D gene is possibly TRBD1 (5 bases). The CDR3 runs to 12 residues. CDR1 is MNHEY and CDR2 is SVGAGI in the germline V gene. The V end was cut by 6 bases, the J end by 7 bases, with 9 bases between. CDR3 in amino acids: CASRGDGEKLFF. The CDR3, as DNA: TGTGCCAGCAGGGGGGACGGTGAAAAACTGTTTTTT.

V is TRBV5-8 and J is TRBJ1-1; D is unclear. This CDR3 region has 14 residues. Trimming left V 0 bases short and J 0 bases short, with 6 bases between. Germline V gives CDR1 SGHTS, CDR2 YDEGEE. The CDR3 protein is CASSLVSVNTEAFF. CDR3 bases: TGTGCCAGCAGCTTGGTGTCGGTGAACACTGAAGCTTTCTTT.

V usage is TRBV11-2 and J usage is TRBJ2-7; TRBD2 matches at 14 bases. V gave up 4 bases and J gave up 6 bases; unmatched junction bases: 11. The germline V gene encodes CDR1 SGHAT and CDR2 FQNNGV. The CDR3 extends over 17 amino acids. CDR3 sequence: CASSSFPGTSGRPEQYF. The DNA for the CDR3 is TGTGCCAGCAGCTCTTTTCCCGGGACTAGCGGGAGACCCGAGCAGTACTTC.